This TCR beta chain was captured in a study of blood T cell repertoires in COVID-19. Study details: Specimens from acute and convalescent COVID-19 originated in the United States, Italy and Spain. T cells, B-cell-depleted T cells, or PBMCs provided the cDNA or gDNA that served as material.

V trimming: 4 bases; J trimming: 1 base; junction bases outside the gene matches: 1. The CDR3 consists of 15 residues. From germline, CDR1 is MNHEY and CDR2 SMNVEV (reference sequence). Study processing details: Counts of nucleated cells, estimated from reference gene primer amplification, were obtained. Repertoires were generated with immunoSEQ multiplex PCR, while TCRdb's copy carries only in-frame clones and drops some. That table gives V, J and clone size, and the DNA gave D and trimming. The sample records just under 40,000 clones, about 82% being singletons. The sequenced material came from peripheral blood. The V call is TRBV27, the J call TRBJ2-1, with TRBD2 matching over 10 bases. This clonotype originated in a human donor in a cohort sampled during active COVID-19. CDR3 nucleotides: TGTGCCAGCAGTTCAGCGGGAGGGTCCTACAATGAGCAGTTCTTC. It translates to CASSSAGGSYNEQFF.